The 17 T cell receptor beta chains below all came from one sample that was sequenced in a study of shared clonotypes between healthy human individuals. Naive CD8 cells, CD45RO-negative and positively selected for CCR7, excluded terminally differentiated effector memory CD45RA+ cells. Libraries were prepared by immunoSEQ multiplex PCR; TCRdb keeps only in-frame clonotypes and omits some of them. The profile covers some 2 million clones, with about 95% appearing a single time and roughly 1.2% taken by the ten largest. Sequencing was carried out using naive CD8+ T cells sorted from blood. The receptor set was obtained from a man between 18 and 35 years old in good health.

This chain joins TRBV7-9 and TRBJ2-7, with TRBD1 as a possible D gene (6 bases). There are 13 residues in the CDR3. The ends were cut back, 4 bases at V and 2 bases at J, with 9 bases in the middle. CDR1 and CDR2 from the germline V gene are SEHNR and FQNEAQ (reference sequence). The CDR3 sequence: CASSWDNPYEQYF. The DNA for the CDR3 is TGTGCCAGCAGCTGGGACAATCCCTACGAGCAGTACTTC.

The V and J genes are TRBV27 and TRBJ2-2; D possibly corresponds to TRBD2 (6 bases). Trimming took off 5 bases at V and 5 bases at J, with 12 bases between the two ends. This CDR3 is 14 amino acids long. Per germline, CDR1 MNHEY and CDR2 SMNVEV (reference sequence). This CDR3 reads CASSPSGGTGELFF. The DNA for the CDR3 is TGTGCCAGCAGTCCATCTGGGGGGACCGGGGAGCTGTTTTTT.

This clone was seen just once. V and J are TRBV19 and TRBJ1-6, with 7 bases fitting TRBD1. The trim removed 9 bases at V and 7 bases at J, leaving 15 bases unmatched. This CDR3 contains 16 residues. Looked up from germline, CDR1 is LNHDA and CDR2 is SQIVND (reference sequence). The CDR3: CASTSTQGVLNSPLHF. The CDR3 DNA sequence: TGTGCCAGCACCTCAACTCAGGGGGTCCTAAATTCACCCCTCCACTTT.

This clone was seen a handful of times. This rearrangement joins TRBV19 to TRBJ1-2, with D uncertain. Germline V gene data show CDR1 as LNHDA and CDR2 as SQIVND (reference sequence). V dropped 9 bases and J dropped 4 bases, with 9 bases sitting between them. The CDR3 contains 11 residues. For the CDR3, the DNA is TGTGCCAGCTTGGCGTTCTATGGCTACACCTTC. It translates to CASLAFYGYTF.

This rearrangement joins TRBV11-2 to TRBJ2-3; no definite D call. V was pared by 2 bases and J by 4 bases, with 4 bases between. This CDR3 has 12 residues. The germline CDR1 and CDR2 sequences are SGHAT and FQNNGV. This chain's CDR3 is CASSLKADTQYF. The CDR3 DNA sequence: TGTGCCAGCAGCTTAAAGGCAGATACGCAGTATTTT.

The chain couples TRBV5-6 to TRBJ2-7; D possibly corresponds to TRBD1 (6 bases). Between the trimmed V and J ends, which lost 2 bases and 3 bases, there was a span of 12 bases. CDR3 length: 14 amino acids. From germline, CDR1 is SGHDT and CDR2 YYEEEE. CDR3 in amino acids: CASSFGTQYYEQYF. As DNA, the CDR3 is TGTGCCAGCAGCTTTGGGACACAATACTACGAGCAGTACTTC.

On this clone itself: The same CDR3 also results from other DNA sequences found in this sample. The V and J genes are TRBV9 and TRBJ1-1; the D is unclear. Germline V gene sequence: CDR1 SGDLS, CDR2 YYNGEE. Trimming took off 4 bases at V and 0 bases at J, with 4 bases between the two ends. CDR3 length: 12 amino acids. CDR3 bases: TGTGCCAGCAGCCCTATGAACACTGAAGCTTTCTTT. It specifies CASSPMNTEAFF. The full variable domain, its missing parts supplied by reference TRBV9 and TRBJ1-1, is DSGVTQTPKHLITATGQRVTLRCSPRSGDLSVYWYQQSLDQGLQFLIQYYNGEERAKGNILERFSAQQFPDLHSELNLSSLELGDSALYFCASSPMNTEAFFGQGTRLTVV.

The rearrangement joins TRBV5-6 to TRBJ2-5, with TRBD1 matching over 7 bases. CDR3 length: 16 residues. Trimming took 4 bases from V and 1 from J; bases not matched to a gene: 10. CDR1 is SGHDT and CDR2 is YYEEEE in the germline V gene. The CDR3 spells CASSARDSYFQETQYF. CDR3 coding DNA: TGTGCCAGCAGCGCCCGGGACAGCTATTTCCAAGAGACCCAGTACTTC.

The genes are TRBV5-1 and TRBJ2-5; TRBD1 might be the D (6 bases). The germline CDR1 and CDR2 sequences are SGHRS and YFSETQ. Trimming removed 6 bases from V and 2 bases from J, with 23 bases in between. CDR3 length: 17 amino acids. CDR3 coding DNA: TGCGCCAGCAAAACCGAATGGGGGCTAGTAGGGCAAGAGACCCAGTACTTC. Its protein is CASKTEWGLVGQETQYF. Filled out from reference TRBV5-1 and TRBJ2-5, the complete variable domain reads KAGVTQTPRYLIKTRGQQVTLSCSPISGHRSVSWYQQTPGQGLQFLFEYFSETQRNKGNFPGRFSGRQFSNSRSEMNVSTLELGDSALYLCASKTEWGLVGQETQYFGPGTRLLVL.

J is TRBJ1-3 and V is TRBV29-1, with 7 bases fitting TRBD1. V gave up 1 base and J gave up 0 bases; unmatched junction bases: 3. From germline, CDR1 is SQVTM and CDR2 ANQGSEA. This CDR3 is 15 amino acids long. The CDR3 DNA is TGCAGCGTTGAAGGGACAGGAATCTCTGGAAACACCATATATTTT. It specifies CSVEGTGISGNTIYF.

This clone was detected only once. CDR3 amino acids: CASSLLPIWEQYF. The CDR3 DNA reads TGTGCCAGCAGCTTACTTCCTATCTGGGAGCAGTACTTC. The V and J genes are TRBV7-9 and TRBJ2-7; D unresolved. The CDR3 loop spans 13 amino acids. Trimming left V 2 bases short and J 7 bases short, with 12 bases between. Germline CDR1 and CDR2: SEHNR and FQNEAQ (reference sequence).

The chain joins TRBV4-3 to TRBJ2-1; the D is unclear. V was trimmed by 5 bases and J by 1 base, leaving 9 bases between them. This CDR3 is built from 14 residues. Germline CDR1 reads LGHNA; CDR2 reads YSLEER. CDR3 DNA: TGCGCCAGCAGCTACATGGGGTCCTACAATGAGCAGTTCTTC. Its translation: CASSYMGSYNEQFF.

The sample holds a few counts of this clone. Distinct nucleotide sequences in the sample also encode this CDR3. The rearrangement uses TRBV27 and TRBJ2-7; no definite D call. The V gene lost 5 bases and the J gene lost 3 bases, with 5 bases spanning the gap. The germline V gene has CDR1 MNHEY and CDR2 SMNVEV (reference sequence). This CDR3 is built from 11 residues. CDR3 sequence: CASSPGYEQYF. In nucleotides, the CDR3 is TGTGCCAGCAGTCCGGGCTACGAGCAGTACTTC.

On this clone: Different DNA sequences within this sample yield the same CDR3. The V and J genes are TRBV9 and TRBJ1-1; D might be TRBD1 (5 bases). With 2 bases removed from V and 0 bases from J, the gap between germline ends came to 8 bases. CDR1 and CDR2 from the germline V gene are SGDLS and YYNGEE. The CDR3 extends over 14 amino acids. CDR3 DNA: TGTGCCAGCAGCGTCGGGACGCTGAACACTGAAGCTTTCTTT. This encodes CASSVGTLNTEAFF.

The chain has TRBV7-9 and TRBJ1-1, with D tentatively TRBD1 (5 bases). The CDR3 sequence is 16 residues long. V was clipped by 5 bases and J by 4 bases, with 20 bases between them. The germline CDR1 and CDR2 sequences are SEHNR and FQNEAQ (reference sequence). The CDR3, as DNA: TGTGCCAGCAGCCTCCCCGTTCGGGGGGTTGGCACTGAAGCTTTCTTT. It is translated as CASSLPVRGVGTEAFF.

J is TRBJ1-3 and V is TRBV2, with D uncertain. The germline V and J ends were trimmed by 0 bases and 4 bases, with 10 bases remaining between them. This CDR3 has 15 amino acids. Germline V lookup: CDR1 SNHLY, CDR2 FYNNEI. The CDR3 DNA reads as TGTGCCAGCAGTGAAGCTGGCTGGGTAGGAAACACCATATATTTT. It specifies CASSEAGWVGNTIYF. The full variable domain, completed using reference TRBV2 and TRBJ1-3, is EPEVTQTPSHQVTQMGQEVILRCVPISNHLYFYWYRQILGQKVEFLVSFYNNEISEKSEIFDDQFSVERPDGSNFTLKIRSTKLEDSAMYFCASSEAGWVGNTIYFGEGSWLTVV.

The chain couples TRBV29-1 to TRBJ1-5; 8 nucleotides match TRBD1. The CDR3 totals 13 residues. Germline lookup yields CDR1 SQVTM and CDR2 ANQGSEA. The trim removed 5 bases at V and 6 bases at J, leaving 6 bases unmatched. CDR3 sequence: CSVSTGAGQPQHF. CDR3 bases: TGCAGCGTTTCGACAGGGGCGGGTCAGCCCCAGCATTTT.